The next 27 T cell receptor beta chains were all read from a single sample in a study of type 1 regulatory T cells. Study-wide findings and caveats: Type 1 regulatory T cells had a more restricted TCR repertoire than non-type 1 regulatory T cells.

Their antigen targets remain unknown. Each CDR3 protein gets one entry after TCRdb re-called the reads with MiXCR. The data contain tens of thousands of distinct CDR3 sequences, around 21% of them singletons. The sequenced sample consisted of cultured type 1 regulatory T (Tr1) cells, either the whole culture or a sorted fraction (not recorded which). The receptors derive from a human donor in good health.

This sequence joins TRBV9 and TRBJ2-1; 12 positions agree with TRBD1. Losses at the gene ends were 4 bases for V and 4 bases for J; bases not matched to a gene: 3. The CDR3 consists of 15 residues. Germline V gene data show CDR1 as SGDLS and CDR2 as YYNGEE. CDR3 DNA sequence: TGTGCCAGCAGCCGGGGACAGGGGGCTTACAATGAGCAGTTCTTC. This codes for CASSRGQGAYNEQFF. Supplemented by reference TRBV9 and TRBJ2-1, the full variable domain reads DSGVTQTPKHLITATGQRVTLRCSPRSGDLSVYWYQQSLDQGLQFLIQYYNGEERAKGNILERFSAQQFPDLHSELNLSSLELGDSALYFCASSRGQGAYNEQFFGPGTRLTVL.

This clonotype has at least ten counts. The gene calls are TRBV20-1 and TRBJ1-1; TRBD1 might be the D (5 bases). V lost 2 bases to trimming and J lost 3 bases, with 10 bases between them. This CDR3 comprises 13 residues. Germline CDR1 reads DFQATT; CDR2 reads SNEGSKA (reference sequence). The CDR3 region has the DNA TGCAGTGCTAGATTTTCCAGGGACACTGAAGCTTTCTTT. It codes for CSARFSRDTEAFF.

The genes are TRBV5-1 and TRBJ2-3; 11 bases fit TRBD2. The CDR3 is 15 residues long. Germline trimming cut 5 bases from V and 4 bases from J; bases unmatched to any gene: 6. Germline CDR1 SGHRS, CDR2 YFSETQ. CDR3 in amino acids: CASRLAGGAADTQYF. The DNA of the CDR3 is TGCGCCAGCAGATTAGCGGGAGGGGCGGCAGATACGCAGTATTTT.

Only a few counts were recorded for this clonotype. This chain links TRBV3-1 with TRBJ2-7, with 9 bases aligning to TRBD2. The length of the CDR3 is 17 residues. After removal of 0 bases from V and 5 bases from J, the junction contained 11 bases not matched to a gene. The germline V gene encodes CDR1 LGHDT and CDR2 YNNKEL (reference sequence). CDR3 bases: TGTGCCAGCAGCCAAGAGTGGGGGCGGACTAGCGCGGACGAGCAGTACTTC. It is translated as CASSQEWGRTSADEQYF.

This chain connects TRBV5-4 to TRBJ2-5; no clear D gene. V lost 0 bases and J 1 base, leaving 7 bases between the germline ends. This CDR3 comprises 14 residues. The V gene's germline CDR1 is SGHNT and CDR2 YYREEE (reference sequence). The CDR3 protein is CASSLGRPQETQYF. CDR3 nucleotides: TGTGCCAGCAGCTTGGGCAGGCCCCAAGAGACCCAGTACTTC.

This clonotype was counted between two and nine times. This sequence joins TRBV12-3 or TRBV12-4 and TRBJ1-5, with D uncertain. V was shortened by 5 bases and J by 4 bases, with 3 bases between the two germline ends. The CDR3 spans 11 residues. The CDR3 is CASSTNQPQHF. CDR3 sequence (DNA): TGTGCCAGCAGTACAAATCAGCCCCAGCATTTT.

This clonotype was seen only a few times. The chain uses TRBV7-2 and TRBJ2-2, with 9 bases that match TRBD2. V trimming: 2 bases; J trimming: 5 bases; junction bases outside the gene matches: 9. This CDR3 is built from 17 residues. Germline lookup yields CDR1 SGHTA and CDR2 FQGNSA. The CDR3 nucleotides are TGTGCCAGCAGCTTAACCAATCTAGCGGGATTTACCGGGGAGCTGTTTTTT. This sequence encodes CASSLTNLAGFTGELFF.

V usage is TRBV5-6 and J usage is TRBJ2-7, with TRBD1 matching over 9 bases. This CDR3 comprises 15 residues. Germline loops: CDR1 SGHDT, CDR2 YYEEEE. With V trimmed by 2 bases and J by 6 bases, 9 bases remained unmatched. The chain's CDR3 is CASSLLTGGLGEQYF. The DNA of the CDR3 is TGTGCCAGCAGCTTATTGACAGGGGGTCTCGGCGAGCAGTACTTC.

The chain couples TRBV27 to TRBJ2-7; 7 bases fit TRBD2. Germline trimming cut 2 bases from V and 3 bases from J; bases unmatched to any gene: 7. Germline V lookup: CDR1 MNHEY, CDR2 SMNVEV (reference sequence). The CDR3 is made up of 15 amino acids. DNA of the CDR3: TGTGCCAGCAGTTTAAGAAGCGGGGTGAACTACGAGCAGTACTTC. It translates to CASSLRSGVNYEQYF.

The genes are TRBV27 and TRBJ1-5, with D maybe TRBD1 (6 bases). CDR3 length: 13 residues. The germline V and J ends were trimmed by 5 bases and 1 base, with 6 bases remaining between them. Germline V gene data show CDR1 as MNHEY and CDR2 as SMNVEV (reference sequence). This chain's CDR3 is CASSGQSNQPQHF. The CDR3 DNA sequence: TGTGCCAGCAGTGGACAGAGCAATCAGCCCCAGCATTTT.

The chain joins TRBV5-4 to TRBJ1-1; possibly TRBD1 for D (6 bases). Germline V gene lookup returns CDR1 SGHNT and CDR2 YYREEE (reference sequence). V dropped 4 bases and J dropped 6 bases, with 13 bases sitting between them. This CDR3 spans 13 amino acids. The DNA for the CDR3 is TGTGCCAGCAGCCCGGACAGTTTCGCTGAAGCTTTCTTT. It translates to CASSPDSFAEAFF.

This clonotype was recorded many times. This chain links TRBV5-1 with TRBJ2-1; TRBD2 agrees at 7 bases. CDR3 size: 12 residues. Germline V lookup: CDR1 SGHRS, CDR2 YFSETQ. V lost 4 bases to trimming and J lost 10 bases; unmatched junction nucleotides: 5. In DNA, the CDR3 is TGCGCCAGCAGCCCGGGAGGTCGGGAGCAGTTCTTC. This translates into CASSPGGREQFF.

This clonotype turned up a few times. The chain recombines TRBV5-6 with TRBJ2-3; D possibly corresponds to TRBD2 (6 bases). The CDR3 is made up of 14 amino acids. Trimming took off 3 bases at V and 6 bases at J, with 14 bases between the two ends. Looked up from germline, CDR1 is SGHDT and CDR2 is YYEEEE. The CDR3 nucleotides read TGTGCCAGCAGCTCTGTAGCGGTCCGGGATACGCAGTATTTT. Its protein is CASSSVAVRDTQYF.

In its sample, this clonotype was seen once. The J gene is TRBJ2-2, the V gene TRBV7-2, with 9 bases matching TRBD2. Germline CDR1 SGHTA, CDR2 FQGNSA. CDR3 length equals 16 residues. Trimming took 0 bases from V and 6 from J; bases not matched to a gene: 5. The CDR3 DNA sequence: TGTGCCAGCAGCTTAGCGCTAGCGGGACTGGCCGGGGAGCTGTTTTTT. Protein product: CASSLALAGLAGELFF.

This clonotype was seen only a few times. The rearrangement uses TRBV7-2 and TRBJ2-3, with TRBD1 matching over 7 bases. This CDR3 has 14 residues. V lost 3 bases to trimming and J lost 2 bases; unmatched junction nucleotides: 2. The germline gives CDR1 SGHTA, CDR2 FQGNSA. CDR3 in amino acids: CASSLGQTTDTQYF. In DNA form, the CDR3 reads TGTGCCAGCAGCTTGGGACAGACCACAGATACGCAGTATTTT. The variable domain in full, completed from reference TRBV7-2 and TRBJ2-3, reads GAGVSQSPSNKVTEKGKDVELRCDPISGHTALYWYRQSLGQGLEFLIYFQGNSAPDKSGLPSDRFSAERTGGSVSTLTIQRTQQEDSAVYLCASSLGQTTDTQYFGPGTRLTVL.

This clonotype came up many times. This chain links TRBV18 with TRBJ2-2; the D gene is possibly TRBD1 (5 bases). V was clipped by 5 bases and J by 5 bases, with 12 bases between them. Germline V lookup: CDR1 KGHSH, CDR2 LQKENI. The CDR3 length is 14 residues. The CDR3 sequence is CASSYVTGTGELFF. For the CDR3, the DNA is TGTGCCAGCTCATACGTTACAGGAACCGGGGAGCTGTTTTTT.

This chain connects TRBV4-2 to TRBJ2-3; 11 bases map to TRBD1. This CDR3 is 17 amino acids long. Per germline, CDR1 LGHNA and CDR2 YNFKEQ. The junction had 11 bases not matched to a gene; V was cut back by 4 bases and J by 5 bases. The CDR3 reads CASSLSGQGQGGDTQYF. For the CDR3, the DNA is TGTGCCAGCAGCCTCTCCGGCCAGGGACAGGGGGGAGATACGCAGTATTTT.

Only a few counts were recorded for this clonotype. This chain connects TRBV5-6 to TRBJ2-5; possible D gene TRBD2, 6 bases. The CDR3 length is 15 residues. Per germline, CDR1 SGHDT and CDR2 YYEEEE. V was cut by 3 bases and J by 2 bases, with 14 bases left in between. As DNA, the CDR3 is TGTGCCAGCAGCTGGAGGGTCGACGTTCAAGAGACCCAGTACTTC. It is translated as CASSWRVDVQETQYF.

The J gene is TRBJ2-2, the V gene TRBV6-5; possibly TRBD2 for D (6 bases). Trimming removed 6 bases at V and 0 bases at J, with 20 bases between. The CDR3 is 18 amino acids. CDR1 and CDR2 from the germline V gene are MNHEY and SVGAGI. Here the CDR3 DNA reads TGTGCCAGCAGGCCGGCCCCGGGGGTAGCGGCGAACACCGGGGAGCTGTTTTTT. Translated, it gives CASRPAPGVAANTGELFF.

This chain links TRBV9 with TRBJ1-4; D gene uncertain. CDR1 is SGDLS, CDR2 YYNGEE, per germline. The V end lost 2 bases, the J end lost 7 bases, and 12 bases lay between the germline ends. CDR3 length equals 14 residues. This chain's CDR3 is CASSVYPQSEKLFF. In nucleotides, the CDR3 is TGTGCCAGCAGCGTTTATCCGCAGAGTGAAAAACTGTTTTTT.

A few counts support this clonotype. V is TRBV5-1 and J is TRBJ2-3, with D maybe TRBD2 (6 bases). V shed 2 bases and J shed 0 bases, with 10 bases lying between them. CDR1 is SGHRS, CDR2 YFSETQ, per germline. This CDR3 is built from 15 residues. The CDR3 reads CASSFEGLSTDTQYF. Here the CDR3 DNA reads TGCGCCAGCAGCTTCGAGGGACTGAGCACAGATACGCAGTATTTT.

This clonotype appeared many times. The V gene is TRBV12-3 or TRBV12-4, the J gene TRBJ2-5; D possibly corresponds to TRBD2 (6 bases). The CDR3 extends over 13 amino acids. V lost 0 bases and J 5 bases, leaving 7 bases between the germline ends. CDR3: CASSLAAGETQYF. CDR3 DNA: TGTGCCAGCAGTTTAGCGGCGGGGGAGACCCAGTACTTC.

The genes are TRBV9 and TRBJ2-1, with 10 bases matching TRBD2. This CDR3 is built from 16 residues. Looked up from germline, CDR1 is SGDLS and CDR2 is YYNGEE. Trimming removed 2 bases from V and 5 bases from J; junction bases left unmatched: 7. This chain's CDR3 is CASSVSGTSEHNEQFF. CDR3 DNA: TGTGCCAGCAGCGTCTCCGGGACTAGCGAACACAATGAGCAGTTCTTC. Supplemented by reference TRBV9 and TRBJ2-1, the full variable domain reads DSGVTQTPKHLITATGQRVTLRCSPRSGDLSVYWYQQSLDQGLQFLIQYYNGEERAKGNILERFSAQQFPDLHSELNLSSLELGDSALYFCASSVSGTSEHNEQFFGPGTRLTVL.

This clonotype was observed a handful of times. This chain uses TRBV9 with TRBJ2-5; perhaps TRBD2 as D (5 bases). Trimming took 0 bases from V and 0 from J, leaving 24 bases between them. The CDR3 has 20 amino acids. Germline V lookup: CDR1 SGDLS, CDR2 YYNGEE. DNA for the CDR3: TGTGCCAGCAGCGTAGGGTACGGGGTCGCGACTACCGGGTACCAAGAGACCCAGTACTTC. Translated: CASSVGYGVATTGYQETQYF. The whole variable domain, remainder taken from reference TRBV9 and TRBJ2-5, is DSGVTQTPKHLITATGQRVTLRCSPRSGDLSVYWYQQSLDQGLQFLIQYYNGEERAKGNILERFSAQQFPDLHSELNLSSLELGDSALYFCASSVGYGVATTGYQETQYFGPGTRLLVL.

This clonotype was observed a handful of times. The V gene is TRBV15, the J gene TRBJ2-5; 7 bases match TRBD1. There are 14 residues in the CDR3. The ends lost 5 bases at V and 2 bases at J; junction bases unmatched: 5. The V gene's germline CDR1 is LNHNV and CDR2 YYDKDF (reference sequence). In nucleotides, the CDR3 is TGTGCCACCAGCGGGGGACAGCCACAAGAGACCCAGTACTTC. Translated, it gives CATSGGQPQETQYF.

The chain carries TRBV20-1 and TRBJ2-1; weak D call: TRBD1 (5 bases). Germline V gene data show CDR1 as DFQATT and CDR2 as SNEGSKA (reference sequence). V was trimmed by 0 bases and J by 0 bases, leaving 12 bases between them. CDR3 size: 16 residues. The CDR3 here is CSARDYQGNSYNEQFF. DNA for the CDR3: TGCAGTGCTAGAGATTACCAGGGTAACTCCTACAATGAGCAGTTCTTC.

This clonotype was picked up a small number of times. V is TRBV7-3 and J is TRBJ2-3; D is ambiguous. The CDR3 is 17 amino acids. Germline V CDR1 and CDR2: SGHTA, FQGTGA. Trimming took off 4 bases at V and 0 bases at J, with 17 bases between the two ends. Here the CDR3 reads CASSSYRGELSTDTQYF. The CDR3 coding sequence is TGTGCCAGCAGCTCCTACCGAGGCGAGCTGAGCACAGATACGCAGTATTTT.